This T cell receptor (beta chain) derives from a study of CD8+ T cells in alopecia areata. Regarding treatment: oral pan-JAK inhibitor, 5-10 mg twice daily. Extraction of RNA preceded its reverse transcription into cDNA, which served as the sequencing template. Clones were sequenced by immunoSEQ multiplex PCR, and TCRdb holds only the in-frame ones, with some missing. This sample has some 120,000 clones, with 61% found just once. This receptor was taken from a human donor with alopecia areata. The sample was CD4+ T cells sorted from blood, taken at week 4, from a patient treated with tofacitinib.

The CDR3 protein is CASSLEGGYGYTF. CDR3 coding DNA: TGTGCCAGCAGCTTAGAAGGGGGCTATGGCTACACCTTC. J is TRBJ1-2 and V is TRBV7-9; maybe TRBD1 (6 bases). Germline V gene sequence: CDR1 SEHNR, CDR2 FQNEAQ (reference sequence). The V gene lost 1 base and the J gene lost 4 bases, with 7 bases spanning the gap. The CDR3 consists of 13 residues.